This T cell receptor (beta chain) derives from a study of T cells and Merkel cell carcinoma outcomes. Libraries were prepared by immunoSEQ multiplex PCR; TCRdb keeps only in-frame clonotypes and omits some of them. The profile shows about 12,000 clones, around 95% of them singletons. For this clone: Antigen specificity is unknown.

CDR3 length equals 18 residues. Germline values: CDR1 MGHRA, CDR2 YSYEKL. V shed 1 base and J 6 bases; nucleotides not matched to a gene: 14. Study conclusions and caveats: Repertoire plus T-cell density reportedly predicted Merkel cell carcinoma outcomes.

This clonotype was sampled from a human donor with Merkel cell carcinoma. Sequencing was carried out using tumor tissue from Merkel cell carcinoma. This rearrangement joins TRBV4-1 to TRBJ2-1, with 8 positions matching TRBD2. In nucleotides, the CDR3 is TGCGCCAGCAGCCAAGGGGGATATGGAGCGGGAGAAGGCAATGAGCAGTTCTTC. The encoded protein is CASSQGGYGAGEGNEQFF.